The subject of this entry is one T cell receptor beta chain. Its antigen is unknown. This CDR3 has 14 amino acids. Deletions cut 5 bases from V and 0 bases from J, with 12 bases between. CDR1 DFQATT and CDR2 SNEGSKA come from the germline V gene (reference sequence). The data were taken from a study of blood T cells in healthy people across ages. Study as a whole: There was about one barcoded beta molecule captured by template switching per two T cells.

Study-wide results and limits: Possibly, changes in expanded clonotypes were confounded because donor CMV status was unknown.

Together with a sample-barcoded 5' primer, a J-beta primer mix was included in a second PCR lasting about 7 to 11 cycles. TCRdb re-called the 5' RACE reads through MiXCR, storing one row per CDR3 protein. Among approximately 800,000 distinct CDR3 sequences, 58% were seen once, and the ten largest hold roughly 22%. The material sequenced was blood. J is TRBJ2-3 and V is TRBV20-1; possibly TRBD1 for D (7 bases). The TCR sequence derives from a man in his thirties or forties in good health. The chain's CDR3 is CSAGGGQSTDTQYF. CDR3 DNA: TGCAGTGCTGGAGGGGGACAGAGCACAGATACGCAGTATTTT.